The 7 T cell receptor beta chains below come from one sample, sequenced in a study of tumor and adjacent non-tumor tissue in lung cancer. The template was RNA from unsorted bulk tissue. The library came from three nested PCR rounds adapted from ARM-PCR protocols. TCRdb ran MiXCR on the multiplex PCR reads and lists one entry per CDR3 protein. The data contain over 110,000 distinct CDR3 sequences, around 66% of them singletons. The sequencing input was lung tumor tissue. Receptors originate from a man aged 60 to 69 with small cell lung cancer.

This clonotype was picked up a small number of times. The chain employs TRBV20-1 and TRBJ2-3; TRBD1 might be the D (5 bases). This CDR3 is 13 amino acids long. In germline, CDR1 is DFQATT, CDR2 SNEGSKA (reference sequence). The V and J ends lost 1 base and 8 bases respectively, with 13 bases between them. CDR3 protein: CSARAPTRGTQYF. CDR3 DNA: TGCAGTGCTAGAGCCCCGACAAGGGGTACGCAGTATTTT.

As regards this clonotype: Lacking the conserved final phenylalanine or tryptophan, this CDR3 likely reflects a read error. J is TRBJ1-2 and V is TRBV29-1, with D unclear. Germline V gene lookup returns CDR1 SQVTM and CDR2 ANQGSEA. The V and J ends lost 5 bases and 4 bases respectively, with 11 bases between them. CDR3 length: 12 residues. Here the CDR3 DNA reads TGCAGCGTTCTCACATGGTCCTATGGCTACACCTTA. Encoded protein: CSVLTWSYGYTL.

As to this clonotype: A much bigger clone sits one base away, suggesting this may be a read error. This CDR3 fails to terminate in the conserved phenylalanine or tryptophan, so it likely reflects a read error. This chain connects TRBV12-5 to TRBJ2-2; the D gene is possibly TRBD1 (6 bases). CDR1 and CDR2 (germline): LGHNT, FRNRAP. The CDR3 loop spans 15 amino acids. Trimming removed 7 bases at V and 1 base at J, with 13 bases between. In DNA form, the CDR3 reads TGTGCTAGTGCCTCGACAGGACGGAACACCGGGGAGCTGTTTCTT. It yields the protein CASASTGRNTGELFL.

Only a few counts were recorded for this clonotype. This may be a read error, as it is one base from a much larger clone. The rearrangement links TRBV20-1 to TRBJ2-1; D may be TRBD2 (5 bases). Between the trimmed V and J ends, which lost 5 bases and 0 bases, there was a span of 17 bases. Germline assignment: CDR1 DFQATT and CDR2 SNEGSKA (reference sequence). The length of the CDR3 is 16 residues. For the CDR3, the DNA is TGCAGTGCTCAGAGTCTAACGGGGAGCTCCTACAATGAGCAGTTCTTC. It codes for CSAQSLTGSSYNEQFF.

This clonotype was seen a single time. At one end, the junction sequence differs from germline, possibly due to a read error. The chain recombines TRBV11-2 with TRBJ2-1; D might be TRBD1 or TRBD2, each matching 5 bases. The germline V gene encodes CDR1 SGHAT and CDR2 FQNNGV. This CDR3 contains 15 residues. The chain's CDR3 is CASSFSKGRNNEQSF. The DNA of the CDR3 is TGTGCCAGCAGCTTTAGTAAGGGACGAAACAATGAGCAGTCCTTC.

Note on this clonotype: A much more abundant neighbour one base away suggests this may be a read error. The gene calls are TRBV5-5 and TRBJ2-7, with a weak D call TRBD2 (6 bases). This CDR3 has 13 residues. V dropped 4 bases and J dropped 4 bases, with 12 bases sitting between them. Germline assignment: CDR1 SGHKS and CDR2 YYEKEE (reference sequence). CDR3 residues: CASSPRLEYEQYF. The CDR3 DNA reads TGTGCCAGCAGCCCCCGACTAGAGTACGAGCAGTACTTC. Full variable domain (rest looked up from reference TRBV5-5 and TRBJ2-7): DAGVTQSPTHLIKTRGQQVTLRCSPISGHKSVSWYQQVLGQGPQFIFQYYEKEERGRGNFPDRFSARQFPNYSSELNVNALLLGDSALYLCASSPRLEYEQYFGPGTRLTVT.

Sample share makes this clonotype medium-sized. This CDR3 is CASLGASYGYTF. As DNA, the CDR3 is TGTGCCAGTCTCGGGGCTAGTTATGGCTACACCTTC. J is TRBJ1-2 and V is TRBV11-1, with a tentative D call TRBD1 (5 bases). The germline V gene encodes CDR1 SGHAT and CDR2 FQDESV (reference sequence). CDR3 size: 12 residues. The V end was cut by 9 bases, the J end by 5 bases, with 13 bases between.